A single T cell receptor beta chain is shown here with its context. The data derive from a study of blood T cell repertoires in COVID-19. Authors' analysis steps: Amplification of reference gene primers was used by the study to estimate nucleated cell counts. Profiled with immunoSEQ multiplex PCR; TCRdb holds only in-frame clones, not every one. From that table come the V and J calls and clone size; the DNA was used to work out D and trimming. The data show around 270,000 clones, with about four fifths seen just once and approximately 14% held by the top ten. Germline assignment: CDR1 MNHNY and CDR2 SVGAGI (reference sequence). Trimming cost V 6 bases and J 0 bases; bases outside gene matches: 3. CDR3 length: 14 amino acids.

The TCR was taken from a person between 65 and 79 years old with COVID-19, enrolled during active disease. Sequencing was done on a sample of peripheral blood. The chain links TRBV6-6 to TRBJ2-3; 7 bases agree with TRBD2. The chain's CDR3 is CASSYSGSTDTQYF. The CDR3 DNA follows: TGTGCCAGCAGCTATAGCGGGAGCACAGATACGCAGTATTTT.